Detailed here is one T cell receptor (beta chain). Its matching antigen is unknown. No conserved phenylalanine or tryptophan ends this CDR3, so it is likely a read error. Three rounds of nested PCR, following a modified ARM-PCR protocol, produced the TCRbeta library. TCRdb re-called the multiplex PCR reads through MiXCR, storing one row per CDR3 protein. Here the sample spans 52,000 or so distinct CDR3 sequences, 60% to 80% being singletons. Germline CDR1 reads SGHNT; CDR2 reads YENEEA. The CDR3 runs 11 residues. This entry comes from a study of tumor and adjacent non-tumor tissue in lung cancer. Study overall: Stage I to III disease affected roughly ten men and roughly five women aged about 31 to 76. Findings and limits, study-wide: Higher tumor TCR diversity was associated with shorter survival.

RNA was extracted from bulk tissue without any cell sorting. The normal lung tissue was taken more than 3 cm from the tumor edge. The specimen sequenced was distant non-tumor lung tissue. This clonotype was obtained from a woman aged 55-70 years with non-small cell lung cancer. The chain combines TRBV11-3 with TRBJ2-7; D is perhaps TRBD2 (6 bases). CDR3 sequence reads: CASSLGTRQYS. The DNA for the CDR3 is TGTGCCAGTAGCTTAGGGACTCGACAGTACTCC.